The following is a TCR beta chain sequence with its context. No antigen is known for it. The sample is drawn from a study of cytomegalovirus exposure and HLA in healthy donors. Findings of the study overall: The analysis excluded some indistinguishable V segments, including TRBV6-2 and TRBV6-3.

The CDR3 extends over 13 amino acids. The germline V and J ends were trimmed by 1 base and 6 bases, with 10 bases remaining between them. Germline V gene lookup returns CDR1 GTSNPN and CDR2 SVGIG (reference sequence). The study ran its PCR with 60 Vbeta and 13 Jbeta primers. Using immunoSEQ multiplex PCR, the repertoire was profiled, and TCRdb retains in-frame clones only, with some absent. The repertoire holds 130,000 or so clones, with around 74% as singletons. The source is a male donor in good health and CMV-seronegative. The rearrangement links TRBV30 to TRBJ2-1; a weak D match, TRBD2 (6 bases). Input material: PBMCs. CDR3 nucleotide sequence: TGTGCCTGGAGTGAAACTAGCCCCAATGAGCAGTTCTTC. Translation gives CAWSETSPNEQFF.